This T cell receptor beta chain comes out of a study of blood T cells in healthy people across ages. Study-wide results and caveats: Shifts in expanded clonotypes may have been confounded by donor CMV status, which was unknown.

The CDR3 runs 15 residues. The V end lost 5 bases, the J end lost 6 bases, and 19 bases lay between the germline ends. Germline-derived CDR1 and CDR2 are SGHVS and FNYEAQ. Together with a sample-barcoded 5' primer, a J-beta primer mix was included in a second PCR lasting about 7 to 11 cycles. TCRdb re-analysed the 5' RACE reads in MiXCR, keeping a single row per CDR3 protein. This sample has around 620,000 distinct CDR3 sequences; roughly 28% occur once, and the top ten carry less than 20%. Concerning this clonotype: Its antigen is currently unknown.

The clonotype originates from a woman aged 70-85 years in good health. J is TRBJ1-2 and V is TRBV7-6; possibly TRBD1 for D (5 bases). Material for sequencing was blood. The CDR3 is CASSRSGGVLNGYTF. The CDR3 DNA reads TGTGCCAGCAGCCGTTCGGGGGGAGTCTTGAATGGCTACACCTTC.